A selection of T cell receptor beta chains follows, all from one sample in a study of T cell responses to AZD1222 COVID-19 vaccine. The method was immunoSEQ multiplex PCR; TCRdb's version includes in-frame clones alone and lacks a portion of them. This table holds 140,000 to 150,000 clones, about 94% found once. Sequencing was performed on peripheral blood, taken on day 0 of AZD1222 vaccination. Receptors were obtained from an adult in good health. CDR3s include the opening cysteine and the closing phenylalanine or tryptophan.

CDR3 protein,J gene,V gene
CASRGLAGWDTQYF,TRBJ2-3,TRBV6-5
CASSLSGSETQYF,TRBJ2-5,TRBV7-3
CASSLGLAGNTGELFF,TRBJ2-2,TRBV5-1
CATGQGYEQYF,TRBJ2-7,TRBV19
CASSPNLSGTGEKLFF,TRBJ1-4,TRBV11-2
CASSLSGTAFGYTF,TRBJ1-2,TRBV7-2
CASQSGTLPGNEQFF,TRBJ2-1,TRBV11-2
CASSFWGKNIQYF,TRBJ2-4,TRBV5-1
CASRRTSGSEGAKNIQYF,TRBJ2-4,TRBV19
CASSIAARASYEQYF,TRBJ2-7,TRBV19
CASSMWRGAGAGELFF,TRBJ2-2,TRBV19
CASSESGPGELFF,TRBJ2-2,TRBV6-1
CASSEGSGGGF,TRBJ2-7,TRBV6-1
CASSLTSPSYEQYF,TRBJ2-7,TRBV6-2/TRBV6-3
CASRETSGSRADTQYF,TRBJ2-3,TRBV19
CASSDVGGGPYEQYF,TRBJ2-7,TRBV2
CAISERGTNTGELFF,TRBJ2-2,TRBV10-3
CASSSLGGGYNEQYF,TRBJ2-7,TRBV6-5
CASSSFTRDEQYF,TRBJ2-7,TRBV19
CASSLQGIPAALGYSNQPQHF,TRBJ1-5,TRBV28
CASSPPHGTGSGEQYF,TRBJ2-7,TRBV19
CASRPPGGQLQPQHF,TRBJ1-5,TRBV6-5
CSVEGGDTQYF,TRBJ2-3,TRBV29-1
CASSLVGGFF,TRBJ2-1,TRBV7-2
CSALAGSSYEQYF,TRBJ2-7,TRBV29-1
CASSFGSGSSGNTIYF,TRBJ1-3,TRBV7-6
CATSYSPGETEAFF,TRBJ1-1,TRBV15
CASSRGYTEAFF,TRBJ1-1,TRBV12-3/TRBV12-4
CASRAQENQPQHF,TRBJ1-5,TRBV2
CASRGTAGVNEKLFF,TRBJ1-4,TRBV2
CASSSFRGTNYGYTF,TRBJ1-2,TRBV7-3
CASSPVPQGTPLHF,TRBJ1-6,TRBV7-6
CASSPPAVREQFF,TRBJ2-1,TRBV7-8
CASSGSGITEAFF,TRBJ1-1,TRBV19
CATSLYRGTGELFF,TRBJ2-2,TRBV24-1
CAFRRGLDEKLFF,TRBJ1-4,TRBV10-3
CASSVGSGVNTEAFF,TRBJ1-1,TRBV9
CAISGTGFYGYTF,TRBJ1-2,TRBV10-3
CASSSRLAGESGMGEQYF,TRBJ2-7,TRBV12-1
CASSFVRYTDTQYF,TRBJ2-3,TRBV7-2